This passage covers 29 T cell receptor beta chains from one sample sequenced in a study of T cell responses to AZD1222 COVID-19 vaccine. Repertoires were generated with immunoSEQ multiplex PCR, while TCRdb's copy carries only in-frame clones and drops some. The sample lists 75,000 to 95,000 clones, about 91% occurring once. Sequencing used peripheral blood, obtained 28 days after the second dose of the MenACWY control vaccine. The origin of the receptors is an adult who received the MenACWY meningococcal vaccine as a control.

This chain connects TRBV20-1 to TRBJ1-1; no clear D. V lost 3 bases and J lost 0, with 8 bases in between. There are 13 residues in the CDR3. Germline CDR1 reads DFQATT; CDR2 reads SNEGSKA (reference sequence). Here the CDR3 DNA reads TGCAGTGCTAGTCTTCTTATGAACACTGAAGCTTTCTTT. Its protein product is CSASLLMNTEAFF.

The chain couples TRBV2 to TRBJ2-7; D not resolved. Trimming shortened V by 3 bases and J by 5 bases, and 11 bases separated the two germline ends. The CDR3 has 13 residues. CDR1 is SNHLY and CDR2 is FYNNEI in the germline V gene. The DNA for the CDR3 is TGTGCCAGCAGTGACCCAGGCTTCGACGAGCAGTACTTC. This codes for CASSDPGFDEQYF. Full variable domain (missing parts from reference TRBV2 and TRBJ2-7): EPEVTQTPSHQVTQMGQEVILRCVPISNHLYFYWYRQILGQKVEFLVSFYNNEISEKSEIFDDQFSVERPDGSNFTLKIRSTKLEDSAMYFCASSDPGFDEQYFGPGTRLTVT.

The J gene is TRBJ2-7, the V gene TRBV3-1 (or the pseudogene TRBV3-2), with D perhaps being TRBD1 or TRBD2 (5 bases each). CDR1 and CDR2 (germline): LGHDT, YNNKEL (reference sequence). With 3 bases removed from V and 0 bases from J, the gap between germline ends came to 9 bases. This CDR3 region has 14 residues. CDR3 in DNA: TGTGCCAGCAGCCAGGGGGTCAACTCCTACGAGCAGTACTTC. This translates into CASSQGVNSYEQYF.

The V and J genes are TRBV9 and TRBJ2-5, with D hard to call. This CDR3 comprises 12 residues. V was trimmed by 4 bases and J by 9 bases, leaving 13 bases between them. Germline V lookup: CDR1 SGDLS, CDR2 YYNGEE. The CDR3 loop is CASSPPNGAQYF. The CDR3 DNA sequence: TGTGCCAGCAGCCCCCCTAATGGGGCCCAGTACTTC.

The J gene is TRBJ2-7, the V gene TRBV5-6; D may be TRBD1 or TRBD2 (6 bases each). Per germline, CDR1 SGHDT and CDR2 YYEEEE. The CDR3 length is 16 residues. Trimming left V 3 bases short and J 0 bases short, with 16 bases between. The CDR3 spells CASSWGTGDTSYEQYF. DNA for the CDR3: TGTGCCAGCAGCTGGGGGACGGGGGACACCTCCTACGAGCAGTACTTC.

The chain has TRBV5-6 and TRBJ1-1, with D possibly being TRBD1 (5 bases). This CDR3 comprises 15 residues. V lost 7 bases, J lost 0 bases, and 16 bases lay in between. Germline loops: CDR1 SGHDT, CDR2 YYEEEE. The CDR3 loop reads CASFRGGSMNTEAFF. The CDR3 DNA follows: TGTGCCAGCTTCCGGGGGGGTTCCATGAACACTGAAGCTTTCTTT.

The V call is TRBV11-2, the J call TRBJ1-2, with 9 bases that match TRBD1. The CDR3 has 16 amino acids. After removal of 5 bases from V and 7 bases from J, the junction contained 14 bases not matched to a gene. Germline V gene sequence: CDR1 SGHAT, CDR2 FQNNGV. CDR3 sequence: CASSLGTMDRGGGYTF. DNA of the CDR3: TGTGCCAGCAGCCTGGGTACCATGGACAGGGGTGGTGGCTACACCTTC.

The chain links TRBV7-8 to TRBJ2-2, with a weak D call TRBD2 (5 bases). The CDR3 contains 16 residues. Germline V gene sequence: CDR1 SGHVS, CDR2 FQNEAQ. Trimming removed 0 bases at V and 3 bases at J, with 11 bases between. The CDR3 sequence is CASSLAPLSDTGELFF. The CDR3 nucleotides are TGTGCCAGCAGCTTAGCGCCCCTTAGCGACACCGGGGAGCTGTTTTTT.

The rearrangement joins TRBV27 to TRBJ1-4; D unclear. Germline V gene lookup returns CDR1 MNHEY and CDR2 SMNVEV (reference sequence). V was pared by 5 bases and J by 5 bases, with 3 bases between. The CDR3 runs to 11 residues. The CDR3 DNA follows: TGTGCCAGCAGTAACAATGAAAAACTGTTTTTT. Translated: CASSNNEKLFF.

The genes are TRBV4-2 and TRBJ2-3, with 13 bases lining up with TRBD2. The V gene's germline CDR1 is LGHNA and CDR2 YNFKEQ. J lost 4 bases, V lost 0 bases, and 7 bases had no gene match. This CDR3 spans 18 amino acids. The CDR3 nucleotides read TGTGCCAGCAGCCAAGAGTTAGAACTAGCGGGGGGGCCAGATACGCAGTATTTT. Translated, it gives CASSQELELAGGPDTQYF.

The chain links TRBV9 to TRBJ2-7; D is undetermined. V lost 0 bases and J lost 4, with 14 bases in between. This CDR3 region has 15 residues. Germline lookup yields CDR1 SGDLS and CDR2 YYNGEE. The CDR3 DNA reads TGTGCCAGCAGCGTAGACCCCTCGGGTCGGTACGAGCAGTACTTC. Protein: CASSVDPSGRYEQYF.

The CDR3 here is CASSPSTGSGEAFF. CDR3 nucleotide sequence: TGTGCCAGCAGCCCCTCGACAGGGTCGGGTGAAGCTTTCTTT. The V call is TRBV7-3, the J call TRBJ1-1, with TRBD1 identical over 7 bases. The germline CDR1 and CDR2 sequences are SGHTA and FQGTGA. V was pared by 5 bases and J by 7 bases, with 10 bases of the junction left unmatched. The CDR3 has 14 amino acids.

This chain links TRBV6-5 with TRBJ1-6; 9 bases fit TRBD1. CDR3 length equals 14 residues. CDR1 and CDR2 (germline): MNHEY, SVGAGI. The trim removed 7 bases at V and 9 bases at J, leaving 7 bases unmatched. As DNA, the CDR3 is TGTGCCAGCATTGGGGACAGGGATGGTTCACCCCTCCACTTT. As protein: CASIGDRDGSPLHF.

The chain combines TRBV19 with TRBJ1-2; 7 positions agree with TRBD1. This CDR3 comprises 17 residues. With 0 bases clipped from V and 2 bases from J, the junction kept 9 bases outside the gene matches. Germline CDR1 is LNHDA and CDR2 is SQIVND (reference sequence). CDR3 loop: CASSIDAPTGSNYGYTF. The CDR3, as DNA: TGTGCCAGTAGTATAGATGCCCCGACAGGGAGCAACTATGGCTACACCTTC.

The chain has TRBV19 and TRBJ1-5, with D possibly being TRBD1 (5 bases). The CDR3 is 14 amino acids. V was clipped by 6 bases and J by 5 bases, with 14 bases between them. Germline lookup yields CDR1 LNHDA and CDR2 SQIVND (reference sequence). The CDR3, as DNA: TGTGCCAGTAGGTTGACAGTTTTTTATCAGCCCCAGCATTTT. This translates into CASRLTVFYQPQHF.

V and J are TRBV18 and TRBJ2-1; D remains unclear. The germline CDR1 and CDR2 sequences are KGHSH and LQKENI. Trimming removed 0 bases from V and 1 base from J, with 10 bases in between. This CDR3 spans 16 amino acids. CDR3 region: CASSPPQRLSYNEQFF. The DNA of the CDR3 is TGTGCCAGCTCACCACCGCAACGATTGTCCTACAATGAGCAGTTCTTC.

V is TRBV30 and J is TRBJ1-1; 8 bases are shared with TRBD1. CDR3 length equals 13 residues. V lost 1 base to trimming and J lost 10 bases; unmatched junction nucleotides: 8. Looked up from germline, CDR1 is GTSNPN and CDR2 is SVGIG (reference sequence). The CDR3 sequence: CAWSAGQGSGAFF. The CDR3 coding sequence is TGTGCCTGGAGTGCTGGACAGGGTTCGGGAGCTTTCTTT. Full variable domain (rest looked up from reference TRBV30 and TRBJ1-1): SQTIHQWPATLVQPVGSPLSLECTVEGTSNPNLYWYRQAAGRGLQLLFYSVGIGQISSEVPQNLSASRPQDRQFILSSKKLLLSDSGFYLCAWSAGQGSGAFFGQGTRLTVV.

The CDR3 loop reads CASSLDGGSYNEQFF. The CDR3 bases are TGCGCCAGCAGCTTGGATGGGGGATCCTACAATGAGCAGTTCTTC. V gene TRBV5-1 combines with J gene TRBJ2-1; the D gene could be TRBD1 or TRBD2 (5 bases each). The CDR3 is 15 residues long. Trimming removed 0 bases from V and 1 base from J, with 8 bases in between. The germline gives CDR1 SGHRS, CDR2 YFSETQ.

This clone was recorded a few times. V usage is TRBV28 and J usage is TRBJ1-5; D is possibly TRBD1 (5 bases). Germline V gene data show CDR1 as MDHEN and CDR2 as SYDVKM. CDR3 length equals 14 residues. V was shortened by 3 bases and J by 4 bases, with 10 bases between the two germline ends. The CDR3 protein is CASSFMTENQPQHF. DNA for the CDR3: TGTGCCAGCAGTTTTATGACAGAAAATCAGCCCCAGCATTTT.

This chain connects TRBV7-6 to TRBJ1-2; D might be TRBD1 (5 bases). Per the germline V gene, CDR1 is SGHVS and CDR2 is FNYEAQ. V dropped 1 base and J dropped 13 bases, with 10 bases sitting between them. The CDR3 length is 11 residues. The CDR3 sequence: CASSLEGAPTF. In DNA form, the CDR3 reads TGTGCCAGCAGCTTAGAAGGGGCACCCACCTTC.

The DNA of the CDR3 is TGCGCCAGCAGCTTGTTACAGTTCACAGATACGCAGTATTTT. This codes for CASSLLQFTDTQYF. The rearrangement uses TRBV5-1 and TRBJ2-3, with D hard to call. The CDR3 loop spans 14 amino acids. The V gene lost 1 base and the J gene lost 2 bases, with 8 bases spanning the gap. The germline gives CDR1 SGHRS, CDR2 YFSETQ.

The chain couples TRBV12-3 or TRBV12-4 to TRBJ1-1; D remains ambiguous. The CDR3 length is 11 residues. V was pared by 1 base and J by 3 bases, with 0 bases between. This CDR3 reads CASSLDTEAFF. The DNA for the CDR3 is TGTGCCAGCAGTTTAGACACTGAAGCTTTCTTT.

The rearrangement uses TRBV6-2 or TRBV6-3 and TRBJ1-2; D is possibly TRBD1 (5 bases). From germline, CDR1 is MNHEY and CDR2 SVGEGT. Trimming stripped 5 bases from V and 8 bases from J, with 15 bases between. This CDR3 spans 13 amino acids. CDR3 coding DNA: TGTGCCAGCAGTAACCAGGGCTTGCGGGGCTACACCTTC. As protein: CASSNQGLRGYTF.

This clone appeared a single time. The chain is built from TRBV5-1 and TRBJ2-2; tentatively, D is TRBD1 (6 bases). This CDR3 has 17 residues. Germline V gene data show CDR1 as SGHRS and CDR2 as YFSETQ. The V end was cut by 5 bases, the J end by 1 base, with 18 bases between. The CDR3 region has the DNA TGCGCCAGCAGGAACTATGGGGGCGCAGGGAACACCGGGGAGCTGTTTTTT. It codes for CASRNYGGAGNTGELFF.

The table lists this clone with a few counts. The J gene is TRBJ1-3, the V gene TRBV11-3, with TRBD1 matching over 7 bases. The germline gives CDR1 SGHNT, CDR2 YENEEA. Trimming removed 3 bases from V and 2 bases from J; junction bases left unmatched: 4. The CDR3 contains 15 residues. As DNA, the CDR3 is TGTGCCAGCAGCTTTGACAGGGAAGCTGGAAACACCATATATTTT. Translated, it gives CASSFDREAGNTIYF.

This chain joins TRBV7-7 and TRBJ1-3; D call uncertain. The V gene lost 3 bases and the J gene lost 7 bases, with 10 bases spanning the gap. This CDR3 is built from 13 residues. Germline CDR1 SSHAT, CDR2 FNYEAQ (reference sequence). The CDR3 region has the DNA TGTGCCAGCAGCTTCAATGAGGGTAACACCATATATTTT. It is translated as CASSFNEGNTIYF.

This sequence joins TRBV6-5 and TRBJ1-5; TRBD1 aligns across 9 bases. This CDR3 region has 13 residues. V dropped 4 bases and J dropped 5; count of bases not matched to a gene: 0. Germline V gene lookup returns CDR1 MNHEY and CDR2 SVGAGI. The CDR3 spells CASSWDRDQPQHF. As DNA, the CDR3 is TGTGCCAGCAGTTGGGACAGGGATCAGCCCCAGCATTTT.

This rearrangement joins TRBV9 to TRBJ1-4; D remains ambiguous. V was pared by 0 bases and J by 0 bases, with 9 bases between. The germline V gene has CDR1 SGDLS and CDR2 YYNGEE. This CDR3 comprises 16 residues. The CDR3 coding sequence is TGTGCCAGCAGCGTAGAGCTGGATGCAACTAATGAAAAACTGTTTTTT. Protein: CASSVELDATNEKLFF.

This sequence joins TRBV30 and TRBJ1-6; tentative D call: TRBD1 (6 bases). Trimming pared 3 bases from V and 6 bases from J, leaving 15 bases between. The CDR3 sequence is 15 residues long. The germline gives CDR1 GTSNPN, CDR2 SVGIG (reference sequence). CDR3 DNA sequence: TGTGCCTGGAGCCGGGGGCAATTTAGTAATTCACCCCTCCACTTT. It encodes CAWSRGQFSNSPLHF. Full variable domain (missing parts from reference TRBV30 and TRBJ1-6): SQTIHQWPATLVQPVGSPLSLECTVEGTSNPNLYWYRQAAGRGLQLLFYSVGIGQISSEVPQNLSASRPQDRQFILSSKKLLLSDSGFYLCAWSRGQFSNSPLHFGNGTRLTVT.